A selection of T cell receptor beta chains follows, all from one sample in a study of shared clonotypes between healthy human individuals. Libraries were prepared by immunoSEQ multiplex PCR; TCRdb keeps only in-frame clonotypes and omits some of them. In the table there are roughly 2.1 million clones, under 95% of which are singletons. Specimen: naive CD8+ T cells from PBMCs. These receptors came from a man younger than 35 in good health. Some clones in this sample may be carry-over from other donors' samples. Each CDR3 is given with its conserved first and last residue. Each record gives: CDR3 protein, J gene, clone size, V gene. The listing skips clone size in some rows; elsewhere it reads once, few, many or a size class.

CDR3 protein: CSAGVGSAGELFF
J gene: TRBJ2-2
clone size: .
V gene: TRBV29-1

CDR3 protein: CASTSVLDRSYGYTF
J gene: TRBJ1-2
clone size: .
V gene: TRBV5-4

CDR3 protein: CASSLNQEAFF
J gene: TRBJ1-1
clone size: few
V gene: TRBV7-9

CDR3 protein: CAISEYDRESPEQYF
J gene: TRBJ2-7
clone size: .
V gene: TRBV10-3

CDR3 protein: CASSVLFPGTGEQFF
J gene: TRBJ2-1
clone size: .
V gene: TRBV6-1

CDR3 protein: CASSGGKTDGNEKLFF
J gene: TRBJ1-4
clone size: few
V gene: TRBV28

CDR3 protein: CASSPTSYEQYF
J gene: TRBJ2-7
clone size: .
V gene: TRBV7-8

CDR3 protein: CASSLALYEQFF
J gene: TRBJ2-1
clone size: .
V gene: TRBV28

CDR3 protein: CSVEVSGPNQPQHF
J gene: TRBJ1-5
clone size: .
V gene: TRBV29-1

CDR3 protein: CASSADSGWSSYEQYF
J gene: TRBJ2-7
clone size: .
V gene: TRBV10-2

CDR3 protein: CASSLAYDRRWEEAQYF
J gene: TRBJ2-5
clone size: .
V gene: TRBV5-6

CDR3 protein: CASSLRASGRLLNEQYF
J gene: TRBJ2-7
clone size: .
V gene: TRBV7-9

CDR3 protein: CASSLVPGGYGYTF
J gene: TRBJ1-2
clone size: .
V gene: TRBV27

CDR3 protein: CSVVGIGDYEQYF
J gene: .
clone size: .
V gene: TRBV29-1

CDR3 protein: CASSQDSRGETQYF
J gene: TRBJ2-5
clone size: .
V gene: TRBV4-3

CDR3 protein: CASSYLEGNEQFF
J gene: TRBJ2-1
clone size: .
V gene: TRBV6-5

CDR3 protein: CASSLIGTGYNEQFF
J gene: TRBJ2-1
clone size: once
V gene: TRBV27

CDR3 protein: CASSVSGVVYEQFF
J gene: TRBJ2-1
clone size: .
V gene: TRBV6-1

CDR3 protein: CASSRDREGNQPQHF
J gene: TRBJ1-5
clone size: .
V gene: TRBV28

CDR3 protein: CASSLLGATGLENIQYF
J gene: TRBJ2-4
clone size: .
V gene: TRBV27

CDR3 protein: CASSDRERGFTDTQYF
J gene: TRBJ2-3
clone size: .
V gene: TRBV6-1

CDR3 protein: CAITEGVGHGEQFF
J gene: TRBJ2-1
clone size: .
V gene: TRBV10-3

CDR3 protein: CASSRARGGETQYF
J gene: TRBJ2-5
clone size: .
V gene: TRBV25-1

CDR3 protein: CASSQAGTGELFF
J gene: TRBJ2-2
clone size: .
V gene: TRBV9

CDR3 protein: CASSWGRGYNEQFF
J gene: TRBJ2-1
clone size: .
V gene: TRBV27

CDR3 protein: CAIDRESSGNTIYF
J gene: TRBJ1-3
clone size: .
V gene: TRBV7-9

CDR3 protein: CASSSARTGGEQYF
J gene: TRBJ2-7
clone size: .
V gene: TRBV7-9

CDR3 protein: CASRGGQSFNEQFF
J gene: TRBJ2-1
clone size: .
V gene: TRBV7-9

CDR3 protein: CASSPGGTSFPNEQFF
J gene: TRBJ2-1
clone size: .
V gene: TRBV9

CDR3 protein: CASSLFARQGSSYEQYF
J gene: TRBJ2-7
clone size: .
V gene: TRBV5-1

CDR3 protein: CASSLGTLQGTQYF
J gene: TRBJ2-5
clone size: .
V gene: TRBV11-2

CDR3 protein: CASTPANTGELFF
J gene: TRBJ2-2
clone size: .
V gene: TRBV6-5

CDR3 protein: CASSLYRGGNEQFF
J gene: TRBJ2-1
clone size: .
V gene: TRBV28

CDR3 protein: CASSEDPGQGYEQYF
J gene: TRBJ2-7
clone size: once
V gene: TRBV6-1

CDR3 protein: CASSGFRGPQETQYF
J gene: TRBJ2-5
clone size: .
V gene: TRBV27

CDR3 protein: CASSQVGLQGGPYNEQFF
J gene: TRBJ2-1
clone size: .
V gene: TRBV4-2

CDR3 protein: CASSWGIDNLNTEAFF
J gene: TRBJ1-1
clone size: .
V gene: TRBV5-1

CDR3 protein: CASSPLNTGELFF
J gene: TRBJ2-2
clone size: few
V gene: TRBV6-6

CDR3 protein: CASRQPTGNTEAFF
J gene: TRBJ1-1
clone size: .
V gene: TRBV4-1

CDR3 protein: CASSLDRGSGYEQYF
J gene: TRBJ2-7
clone size: .
V gene: TRBV5-1

CDR3 protein: CAWRWGRGEQFF
J gene: TRBJ2-1
clone size: .
V gene: TRBV30

CDR3 protein: CASSYMGNTEAFF
J gene: TRBJ1-1
clone size: .
V gene: TRBV6-5

CDR3 protein: CASSLRGGDYEQYF
J gene: TRBJ2-7
clone size: .
V gene: TRBV5-4

CDR3 protein: CASSSRDRGNTGELFF
J gene: TRBJ2-2
clone size: .
V gene: TRBV9

CDR3 protein: CASSVRDRKETQYF
J gene: TRBJ2-5
clone size: .
V gene: TRBV25-1

CDR3 protein: CAGRDTFYEQYF
J gene: TRBJ2-7
clone size: .
V gene: TRBV30

CDR3 protein: CASSPTLTGYEQYF
J gene: TRBJ2-7
clone size: .
V gene: TRBV11-2

CDR3 protein: CATSPGTQPQHF
J gene: TRBJ1-5
clone size: .
V gene: TRBV15

CDR3 protein: CASSLGGPGGQETQYF
J gene: TRBJ2-5
clone size: .
V gene: TRBV5-1

CDR3 protein: CASGRTSGGFSYEQYF
J gene: TRBJ2-7
clone size: .
V gene: TRBV5-1

CDR3 protein: CASSEDRGYQPQHF
J gene: TRBJ1-5
clone size: .
V gene: TRBV2

CDR3 protein: CASSLNWAHSGNTIYF
J gene: TRBJ1-3
clone size: .
V gene: TRBV7-9

CDR3 protein: CASSLTGRYQPQHF
J gene: TRBJ1-5
clone size: .
V gene: TRBV28